This entry lists 3 T cell receptor beta chains sequenced from one sample in a study of spatial heterogeneity in lung cancer. TCRdb reanalysed the 5' RACE reads using MiXCR and keeps one entry per CDR3 protein. The table includes 20,000 to 30,000 distinct CDR3 sequences, about a tenth detected once. As for time point: blood at routine non-recurrence follow-up after resection. The sample was PBMCs, taken at follow-up. The source is a male donor with early-stage non-small cell lung cancer.

The chain is built from TRBV27 and TRBJ2-1; 12 nucleotides match TRBD2. Germline CDR1 reads MNHEY; CDR2 reads SMNVEV (reference sequence). CDR3 size: 15 residues. V shed 3 bases, J shed 10 bases, and the junction held 7 bases outside the gene matches. For the CDR3, the DNA is TGTGCCAGCAGTTTTCGACTAGCGGGGGTAGGAGAGCAGTTCTTC. Its protein product is CASSFRLAGVGEQFF.

This clonotype was detected ten times or more. CDR3: CASSGVGAREQYF. The CDR3 nucleotides read TGTGCCAGCAGCGGTGTCGGGGCTCGCGAGCAGTACTTC. V and J are TRBV7-9 and TRBJ2-7, with D perhaps being TRBD1 or TRBD2 (5 bases each). Germline values: CDR1 SEHNR, CDR2 FQNEAQ (reference sequence). V was shortened by 5 bases and J by 6 bases, with 14 bases between the two germline ends. The CDR3 loop spans 13 amino acids.

This clonotype was detected a few times. The chain couples TRBV5-4 to TRBJ2-1, with 9 bases fitting TRBD2. V lost 4 bases, J lost 7 bases, and 9 bases stayed unmatched. The CDR3 is 15 residues long. Germline CDR1 and CDR2: SGHNT and YYREEE (reference sequence). CDR3 nucleotide sequence: TGTGCCAGCAGCCCCTCCCTAGCGGGGTCTAATGAGCAGTTCTTC. This sequence encodes CASSPSLAGSNEQFF. Combining the CDR3 with reference TRBV5-4 and TRBJ2-1 gives the whole variable domain ETGVTQSPTHLIKTRGQQVTLRCSSQSGHNTVSWYQQALGQGPQFIFQYYREEENGRGNFPPRFSGLQFPNYSSELNVNALELDDSALYLCASSPSLAGSNEQFFGPGTRLTVL.